A single sample is the source of the 14 T cell receptor beta chains below, sequenced in a study of blood T cell repertoires in COVID-19. Here immunoSEQ multiplex PCR was the method, and the copy in TCRdb shows in-frame clones only, minus some. The sample yields about 370,000 clones, about 89% seen once. The material sequenced was peripheral blood. Receptor source: a woman in her twenties or thirties with COVID-19, enrolled during active disease.

This chain joins TRBV28 and TRBJ1-5; 9 nucleotides align to TRBD1. This CDR3 has 14 residues. V lost 6 bases to trimming and J lost 3 bases; unmatched junction nucleotides: 3. Germline V gives CDR1 MDHEN, CDR2 SYDVKM. As DNA, the CDR3 is TGTGCCAGCAGAGGGGACAGGGTCAATCAGCCCCAGCATTTT. Its protein is CASRGDRVNQPQHF.

The chain links TRBV21-1 to TRBJ2-7; TRBD1 is the table's D call and was not checked against the DNA. TRBV21-1 is recorded as a pseudogene. This CDR3 has 19 amino acids. CDR3 in amino acids: CASSINLPTRFSQTYEQYV. The CDR3 DNA follows: TGTGCCAGCAGCATAAATCTTCCTACCCGGTTCTCACAGACGTACGAGCAGTACGTC.

This chain connects TRBV7-2 to TRBJ2-7; 7 nucleotides align to TRBD2. CDR1 and CDR2 from the germline V gene are SGHTA and FQGNSA. J was trimmed by 5 bases and V by 5 bases; bases with no gene match: 6. This CDR3 is built from 13 residues. This chain's CDR3 is CASSHGGSDEQYF. CDR3 sequence (DNA): TGTGCCAGCAGCCACGGGGGGAGCGACGAGCAGTACTTC.

The chain uses TRBV5-1 and TRBJ1-1; 9 bases map to TRBD1. In germline, CDR1 is SGHRS, CDR2 YFSETQ. The trim removed 4 bases at V and 1 base at J, leaving 5 bases unmatched. CDR3 length: 15 residues. The CDR3 here is CASSRGQGRNTEAFF. The CDR3 DNA reads as TGCGCCAGCAGCCGCGGACAGGGGCGGAACACTGAAGCTTTCTTT.

This chain links TRBV18 with TRBJ2-2, with D perhaps TRBD1 (6 bases). V lost 2 bases and J 5 bases, leaving 21 bases between the germline ends. The CDR3 consists of 18 residues. In germline, CDR1 is KGHSH, CDR2 LQKENI. The CDR3 nucleotides read TGTGCCAGCTCACCATTCGACAGGACCCCTGTGGGAACCGGGGAGCTGTTTTTT. Translation: CASSPFDRTPVGTGELFF. The complete variable domain, with remaining parts taken from reference TRBV18 and TRBJ2-2, reads NAGVMQNPRHLVRRRGQEARLRCSPMKGHSHVYWYRQLPEEGLKFMVYLQKENIIDESGMPKERFSAEFPKEGPSILRIQQVVRGDSAAYFCASSPFDRTPVGTGELFFGEGSRLTVL.

The rearrangement links TRBV10-2 to TRBJ2-1, with 14 bases fitting TRBD2. The V and J ends lost 4 bases and 6 bases, in that order; junction bases with no gene match: 5. The germline V gene encodes CDR1 WSHSY and CDR2 SAAADI. The CDR3 has 16 amino acids. The CDR3 sequence is CASSGTSGRRGNEQFF. CDR3 in DNA: TGCGCCAGCAGTGGGACTAGCGGGAGGAGGGGCAATGAGCAGTTCTTC.

This chain connects TRBV24-1 to TRBJ2-1; 8 bases are shared with TRBD1. This CDR3 comprises 16 residues. The ends lost 2 bases at V and 4 bases at J; junction bases unmatched: 6. Germline-derived CDR1 and CDR2 are KGHDR and SFDVKD. CDR3 sequence reads: CATSDWGTGSYNEQFF. CDR3 nucleotide sequence: TGTGCCACCAGTGATTGGGGGACAGGATCTTACAATGAGCAGTTCTTC.

The chain uses TRBV6-5 and TRBJ2-7; D gene ambiguous. V lost 6 bases, J lost 5 bases, and 11 bases lay in between. There are 12 residues in the CDR3. Germline assignment: CDR1 MNHEY and CDR2 SVGAGI. CDR3 amino acids: CASSSQWHEQYV. CDR3 nucleotide sequence: TGTGCCAGCAGCTCCCAATGGCACGAGCAGTACGTC.

CDR3 amino acids: CASSWGPLAGGPDTQYF. CDR3 nucleotide sequence: TGCGCCAGCAGCTGGGGGCCCCTAGCGGGGGGGCCCGATACGCAGTATTTT. V gene TRBV5-1 combines with J gene TRBJ2-3; 12 bases are a match to TRBD2. The V and J ends lost 3 bases and 6 bases, in that order; junction bases with no gene match: 11. The CDR3 length is 17 residues. Germline lookup yields CDR1 SGHRS and CDR2 YFSETQ.

CDR3 DNA: TGTGCCAGCAGCCAAGCAACTGGTGGACTGCAGATCACCTTC. Protein product: CASSQATGGLQITF. The chain employs TRBV14 and TRBJ1-2; unclear D gene. With 1 base removed from V and 13 bases from J, the gap between germline ends came to 19 bases. The CDR3 spans 14 residues. Germline V CDR1 and CDR2: SGHDN, FVKESK.

This clone was recorded only once. This chain uses TRBV19 with TRBJ2-5, with D possibly being TRBD1 (5 bases). With 6 bases removed from V and 3 bases from J, the gap between germline ends came to 11 bases. The germline V gene has CDR1 LNHDA and CDR2 SQIVND (reference sequence). The CDR3 has 13 residues. CDR3 nucleotide sequence: TGTGCCAGTAGATCCTGGGGCGAAGAGACCCAGTACTTC. Amino acids: CASRSWGEETQYF.

The chain has TRBV6-5 and TRBJ1-5; TRBD1 matches at 7 bases. CDR3 length: 15 amino acids. V gave up 11 bases and J gave up 5 bases; unmatched junction bases: 15. The germline gives CDR1 MNHEY, CDR2 SVGAGI. This CDR3 reads CAASWGRTGDQPQHF. The CDR3 region has the DNA TGTGCCGCTAGTTGGGGGAGGACAGGAGATCAGCCCCAGCATTTT.

CDR3 nucleotide sequence: TGTGCCAGTAGTATAATTTTCGGGACAGGGGGCCTCGAGCAGTACTTC. Amino acid sequence: CASSIIFGTGGLEQYF. The chain employs TRBV19 and TRBJ2-7, with TRBD1 identical over 12 bases. Germline CDR1 and CDR2: LNHDA and SQIVND (reference sequence). This CDR3 contains 16 residues. The trim removed 2 bases at V and 6 bases at J, leaving 8 bases unmatched.

The DNA of the CDR3 is TGTGCCAGTAGCGAAACAGGGTTCGTTACTGAAGCTTTCTTT. It specifies CASSETGFVTEAFF. This sequence joins TRBV19 and TRBJ1-1; D may be TRBD1 (6 bases). With 6 bases removed from V and 5 bases from J, the gap between germline ends came to 16 bases. This CDR3 is 14 amino acids long. CDR1 is LNHDA and CDR2 is SQIVND in the germline V gene (reference sequence).